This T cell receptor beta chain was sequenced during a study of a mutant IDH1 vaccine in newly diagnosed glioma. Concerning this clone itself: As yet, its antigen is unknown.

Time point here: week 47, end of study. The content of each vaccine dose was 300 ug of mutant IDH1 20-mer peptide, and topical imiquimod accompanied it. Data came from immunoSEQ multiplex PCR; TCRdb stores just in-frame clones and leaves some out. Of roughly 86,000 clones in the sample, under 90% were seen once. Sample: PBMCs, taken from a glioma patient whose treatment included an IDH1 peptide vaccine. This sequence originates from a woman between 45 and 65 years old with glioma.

This CDR3 reads CASTLAGRSGEQFF. CDR3 bases: TGTGCCAGCACCCTAGCAGGGCGATCGGGTGAGCAGTTCTTC. V usage is TRBV6-1 and J usage is TRBJ2-1, with D perhaps assigned TRBD1 or TRBD2 (5 bases each). Germline V gene data show CDR1 as MNHNS and CDR2 as SASEGT. Trimming removed 7 bases at V and 9 bases at J, with 19 bases between. The CDR3 is made up of 14 amino acids.